The 24 T cell receptor beta chains below were found in one sample sequenced in a study of identical twins. TCRdb reprocessed the 5' RACE reads with MiXCR, giving one entry per CDR3 protein. The data contain some 500,000 distinct CDR3 sequences, approximately 15% of them singletons. This same sample was also part of a study on yellow fever vaccine responses in identical twins.

Material for sequencing was CD4+ T cells sorted from blood. The receptors stem from a woman aged 18-29 years in good health.

This sequence joins TRBV7-2 and TRBJ2-3; 8 positions agree with TRBD2. CDR1 and CDR2 (germline): SGHTA, FQGNSA. CDR3 length: 15 amino acids. The junction had 4 bases not matched to a gene; V was cut back by 1 base and J by 4 bases. The CDR3 protein is CASSLGSGGADTQYF. The CDR3 region has the DNA TGTGCCAGCAGCTTAGGCAGCGGGGGCGCAGATACGCAGTATTTT.

This clonotype was seen only a few times. The chain combines TRBV5-1 with TRBJ2-3; weak D call: TRBD2 (6 bases). Germline V CDR1 and CDR2: SGHRS, YFSETQ. CDR3 length: 14 amino acids. V lost 0 bases, J lost 6 bases, and 11 bases lay in between. The CDR3 loop reads CASSLAASADTQYF. The CDR3 nucleotides read TGCGCCAGCAGCTTGGCTGCTAGCGCGGATACGCAGTATTTT. The full variable domain, rest sourced from reference TRBV5-1 and TRBJ2-3, is KAGVTQTPRYLIKTRGQQVTLSCSPISGHRSVSWYQQTPGQGLQFLFEYFSETQRNKGNFPGRFSGRQFSNSRSEMNVSTLELGDSALYLCASSLAASADTQYFGPGTRLTVL.

The chain joins TRBV6-6 to TRBJ2-1; no clear D. The CDR3 has 12 residues. V gave up 1 base and J gave up 6 bases, with 4 bases separating them. Per the germline V gene, CDR1 is MNHNY and CDR2 is SVGAGI (reference sequence). Written as DNA, the CDR3 is TGTGCCAGCAGTTACTTGTCCAATGAGCAGTTCTTC. This codes for CASSYLSNEQFF.

A word on this clonotype: Its ends do not fully match the called genes, so a read error is possible. The V and J genes are TRBV7-7 and TRBJ2-2; D might be TRBD1 or TRBD2, each matching 5 bases. The CDR3 is 15 amino acids. Per germline, CDR1 SSHAT and CDR2 FNYEAQ (reference sequence). This chain's CDR3 is CASSEGTSNTGELFF. The CDR3 region has the DNA TGTGCTAGCAGCGAGGGGACGAGTAACACCGGGGAGCTGTTTTTT.

The rearrangement links TRBV12-3 or TRBV12-4 to TRBJ1-4; maybe TRBD1 (5 bases). V lost 3 bases to trimming and J lost 8 bases, with 16 bases between them. The CDR3 covers 15 residues. The CDR3: CASSLAGRGSEKLFF. Here the CDR3 DNA reads TGTGCCAGCAGTTTGGCAGGGAGGGGTAGCGAAAAACTGTTTTTT.

This clonotype has a count of ten or more. This chain links TRBV4-3 with TRBJ2-4, with D perhaps being TRBD1 or TRBD2 (5 bases each). The CDR3 is 14 residues long. CDR1 is LGHNA, CDR2 YSLEER, per germline. Trimming removed 0 bases at V and 11 bases at J, with 14 bases between. CDR3 region: CASSQDWTGGVQYF. The CDR3 nucleotides read TGCGCCAGCAGCCAAGATTGGACTGGGGGTGTTCAGTACTTC.

This clonotype was found a few times. V gene TRBV7-6 combines with J gene TRBJ2-1; a possible D gene is TRBD2 (6 bases). CDR1 SGHVS and CDR2 FNYEAQ come from the germline V gene. Trimming pared 5 bases from V and 10 bases from J, leaving 12 bases between. The CDR3 is made up of 12 amino acids. Here the CDR3 reads CASSELAAEQFF. The DNA for the CDR3 is TGTGCCAGCAGCGAACTAGCCGCCGAGCAGTTCTTC.

The chain joins TRBV24-1 to TRBJ2-7; 8 bases align to TRBD1. With V trimmed by 4 bases and J by 0 bases, 16 bases remained unmatched. The V gene's germline CDR1 is KGHDR and CDR2 SFDVKD. The CDR3 spans 19 residues. The CDR3 reads CATSDPGQVRLLGSYEQYF. CDR3 in DNA: TGTGCCACCAGTGACCCGGGACAGGTGAGGCTCCTTGGCTCCTACGAGCAGTACTTC.

This clonotype turned up a few times. This chain links TRBV7-2 with TRBJ2-5, with 9 bases lining up with TRBD1. This CDR3 is built from 14 residues. The V gene's germline CDR1 is SGHTA and CDR2 FQGNSA. The ends lost 5 bases at V and 3 bases at J; junction bases unmatched: 4. CDR3 in amino acids: CASSKRTGEETQYF. The CDR3 region has the DNA TGTGCCAGCAGCAAGCGGACAGGGGAAGAGACCCAGTACTTC.

The gene calls are TRBV10-2 and TRBJ2-7; 9 bases are a match to TRBD1. The V and J ends lost 1 base and 2 bases, in that order; junction bases with no gene match: 0. Germline V gene data show CDR1 as WSHSY and CDR2 as SAAADI. The CDR3 runs 14 residues. The CDR3 is CASSEWDRAYEQYF. CDR3 DNA: TGCGCCAGCAGTGAGTGGGACAGGGCCTACGAGCAGTACTTC.

The V call is TRBV2, the J call TRBJ2-2; 8 bases line up with TRBD1. The CDR3 is 15 amino acids. J gave up 1 base and V 6 bases, and 4 bases lay outside the gene matches. Germline values: CDR1 SNHLY, CDR2 FYNNEI. The CDR3 DNA is TGTGCCAGCAGCAAGGGACAGGAGAACACCGGGGAGCTGTTTTTT. Translation: CASSKGQENTGELFF. Filled out from reference TRBV2 and TRBJ2-2, the complete variable domain reads EPEVTQTPSHQVTQMGQEVILRCVPISNHLYFYWYRQILGQKVEFLVSFYNNEISEKSEIFDDQFSVERPDGSNFTLKIRSTKLEDSAMYFCASSKGQENTGELFFGEGSRLTVL.

J is TRBJ2-2 and V is TRBV5-1, with 8 nucleotides matching TRBD2. V was pared by 3 bases and J by 2 bases, with 6 bases of the junction left unmatched. The CDR3 sequence is 16 residues long. Germline values: CDR1 SGHRS, CDR2 YFSETQ. The CDR3 region is CASSSLAGTNTGELFF. For the CDR3, the DNA is TGCGCCAGCAGCTCCTTAGCGGGAACTAACACCGGGGAGCTGTTTTTT.

This clonotype has a handful of counts. The V call is TRBV5-1, the J call TRBJ1-1; D gene unclear. Per germline, CDR1 SGHRS and CDR2 YFSETQ. The ends were cut back, 5 bases at V and 1 base at J, with 9 bases in the middle. This CDR3 is 13 amino acids long. Written as DNA, the CDR3 is TGCGCCAGCAGATATGTGTCGAACACTGAAGCTTTCTTT. Residues: CASRYVSNTEAFF.

This clonotype was observed a few times. The chain recombines TRBV6-1 with TRBJ2-7; 7 bases are shared with TRBD1. The V segment lost 6 bases and the J segment 0 bases; nucleotides outside the gene matches: 11. Germline lookup yields CDR1 MNHNS and CDR2 SASEGT. The CDR3 has 16 residues. CDR3 nucleotides: TGTGCCAGCAGGCGACAGGGACCACCTACCTCCTACGAGCAGTACTTC. This codes for CASRRQGPPTSYEQYF.

V usage is TRBV10-3 and J usage is TRBJ2-1, with 12 positions matching TRBD2. V lost 3 bases, J lost 4 bases, and 4 bases stayed unmatched. The CDR3 has 16 amino acids. Germline CDR1 and CDR2: ENHRY and SYGVKD. CDR3 nucleotide sequence: TGTGCCATCAGTGACGAGACTAGCGGGAGTTACAATGAGCAGTTCTTC. Its translation is CAISDETSGSYNEQFF.

In this sample, this clonotype turned up a few times. This chain joins TRBV7-2 and TRBJ2-7, with no clear D. The CDR3 extends over 14 amino acids. V was trimmed by 1 base and J by 2 bases, leaving 9 bases between them. Germline V lookup: CDR1 SGHTA, CDR2 FQGNSA. The CDR3: CASSLVLRAYEQYF. The CDR3 DNA reads TGTGCCAGCAGCTTAGTGCTCCGCGCCTACGAGCAGTACTTC.

This clonotype was found a few times. V and J are TRBV3-1 and TRBJ2-1, with TRBD2 identical over 9 bases. Losses at the gene ends were 5 bases for V and 5 bases for J; bases not matched to a gene: 4. The germline gives CDR1 LGHDT, CDR2 YNNKEL (reference sequence). This CDR3 is 14 amino acids long. The CDR3 sequence: CASSYLAGDNEQFF. The CDR3 region has the DNA TGTGCCAGCAGCTACTTAGCGGGGGACAATGAGCAGTTCTTC.

This chain connects TRBV18 to TRBJ2-1; D may correspond to TRBD1 or TRBD2 (5 bases each). The CDR3 runs 14 residues. Trimming shortened V by 1 base and J by 6 bases, and 10 bases separated the two germline ends. Germline V gene lookup returns CDR1 KGHSH and CDR2 LQKENI. In nucleotides, the CDR3 is TGTGCCAGCTCACCACTGGCAGGGACCAATGAGCAGTTCTTC. Translated: CASSPLAGTNEQFF.

In this sample, this clonotype turned up a few times. The V and J genes are TRBV7-9 and TRBJ2-5; no clear D. The CDR3 covers 14 residues. Germline loops: CDR1 SEHNR, CDR2 FQNEAQ (reference sequence). V lost 5 bases, J lost 0 bases, and 10 bases lay in between. The DNA of the CDR3 is TGTGCCAGCAGCCCTCCTCTTCACCAAGAGACCCAGTACTTC. This gives the protein CASSPPLHQETQYF.

The table lists this clonotype with a few counts. The gene calls are TRBV15 and TRBJ2-5, with no clear D. This CDR3 is built from 12 residues. Trimming cost V 0 bases and J 5 bases, with 4 bases left between them. The germline V gene has CDR1 LNHNV and CDR2 YYDKDF (reference sequence). CDR3: CATSRDMETQYF. DNA of the CDR3: TGTGCCACCAGCAGAGATATGGAGACCCAGTACTTC.

This rearrangement joins TRBV19 to TRBJ2-1; 12 bases are a match to TRBD2. The CDR3 has 16 amino acids. The germline CDR1 and CDR2 sequences are LNHDA and SQIVND (reference sequence). With 9 bases clipped from V and 9 bases from J, the junction kept 15 bases outside the gene matches. Written as DNA, the CDR3 is TGTGCCAGCAATCCCGGCGCTAGCGGGAGGGCGGTTGAGCAGTTCTTC. It yields the protein CASNPGASGRAVEQFF.

The V gene is TRBV18, the J gene TRBJ2-7, with D perhaps matching TRBD2 (5 bases). V lost 6 bases to trimming and J lost 6 bases, with 15 bases between them. There are 13 residues in the CDR3. The germline V gene has CDR1 KGHSH and CDR2 LQKENI. CDR3 amino acids: CASSQTRDGEQYF. The CDR3 DNA reads as TGTGCCAGCTCCCAAACCCGGGATGGCGAGCAGTACTTC.

The J gene is TRBJ2-3, the V gene TRBV7-9, with D perhaps matching TRBD1 (5 bases). Germline V gives CDR1 SEHNR, CDR2 FQNEAQ (reference sequence). V was clipped by 5 bases and J by 3 bases, with 12 bases between them. This CDR3 region has 14 residues. The CDR3 is CASSQGVQTDTQYF. CDR3 DNA: TGTGCCAGCAGCCAAGGGGTTCAGACAGATACGCAGTATTTT.

This clonotype was detected a few times. The V call is TRBV7-6, the J call TRBJ2-7; D perhaps matches TRBD2 (6 bases). Trimming took off 1 base at V and 1 base at J, with 11 bases between the two ends. The CDR3 is 15 residues long. Germline V lookup: CDR1 SGHVS, CDR2 FNYEAQ. The CDR3 spells CASSLVRDLSYEQYF. In DNA form, the CDR3 reads TGTGCCAGCAGCTTAGTCCGGGACTTATCCTACGAGCAGTACTTC.